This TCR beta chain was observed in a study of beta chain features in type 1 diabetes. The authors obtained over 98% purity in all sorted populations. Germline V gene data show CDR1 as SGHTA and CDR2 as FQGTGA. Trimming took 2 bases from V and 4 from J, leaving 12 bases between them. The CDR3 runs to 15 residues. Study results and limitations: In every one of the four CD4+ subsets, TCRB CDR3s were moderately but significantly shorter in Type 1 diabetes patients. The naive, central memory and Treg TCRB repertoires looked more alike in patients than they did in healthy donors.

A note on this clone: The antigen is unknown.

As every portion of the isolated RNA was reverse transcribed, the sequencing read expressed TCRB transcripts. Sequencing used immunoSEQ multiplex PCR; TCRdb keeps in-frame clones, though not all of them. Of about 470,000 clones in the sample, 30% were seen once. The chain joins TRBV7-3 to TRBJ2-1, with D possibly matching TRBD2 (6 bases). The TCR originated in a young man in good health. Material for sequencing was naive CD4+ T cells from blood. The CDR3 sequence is CASSLGLGGYNEQFF. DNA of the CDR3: TGTGCCAGCAGCTTAGGTTTAGGAGGGTACAATGAGCAGTTCTTC.